Sequencing of this T cell receptor beta chain was carried out in a study of control samples from healthy donors and cancer patients. The CDR3 totals 15 residues. Germline assignment: CDR1 MDHEN and CDR2 SYDVKM. V was cut by 2 bases and J by 0 bases, with 10 bases left in between. Clones were read by immunoSEQ multiplex PCR, and TCRdb kept only the in-frame ones, dropping some. The sample has about 83,000 clones, 91% seen once; the top ten hold approximately 18%. This rearrangement joins TRBV28 to TRBJ1-1; D may be TRBD1 (6 bases). This clonotype originated in a man aged 45-65 years in good health. The sample taken for sequencing was blood. The CDR3 region is CASSLGGHLNTEAFF. The CDR3 bases are TGTGCCAGCAGTTTAGGGGGCCATCTGAACACTGAAGCTTTCTTT. Full variable domain (remainder filled in from reference TRBV28 and TRBJ1-1): DVKVTQSSRYLVKRTGEKVFLECVQDMDHENMFWYRQDPGLGLRLIYFSYDVKMKEKGDIPEGYSVSREKKERFSLILESASTNQTSMYLCASSLGGHLNTEAFFGQGTRLTVV.